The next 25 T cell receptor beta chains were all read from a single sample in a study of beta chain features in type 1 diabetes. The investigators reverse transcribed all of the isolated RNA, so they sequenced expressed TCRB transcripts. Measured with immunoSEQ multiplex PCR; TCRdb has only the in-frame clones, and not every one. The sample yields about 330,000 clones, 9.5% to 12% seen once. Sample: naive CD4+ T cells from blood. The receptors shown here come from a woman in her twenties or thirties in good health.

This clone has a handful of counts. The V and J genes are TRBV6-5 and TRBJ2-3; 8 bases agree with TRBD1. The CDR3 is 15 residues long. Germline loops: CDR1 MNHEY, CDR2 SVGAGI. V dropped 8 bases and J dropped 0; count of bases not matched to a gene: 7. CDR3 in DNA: TGTGCCAGCGGGAACAGGGGGTTTAGCACAGATACGCAGTATTTT. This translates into CASGNRGFSTDTQYF.

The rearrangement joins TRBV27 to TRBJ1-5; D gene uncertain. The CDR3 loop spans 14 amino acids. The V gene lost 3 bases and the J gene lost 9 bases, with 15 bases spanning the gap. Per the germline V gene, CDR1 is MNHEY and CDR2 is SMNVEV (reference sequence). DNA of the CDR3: TGTGCCAGCAGTTTTAGGCACGGCGGATCGCCCCAGCATTTT. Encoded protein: CASSFRHGGSPQHF.

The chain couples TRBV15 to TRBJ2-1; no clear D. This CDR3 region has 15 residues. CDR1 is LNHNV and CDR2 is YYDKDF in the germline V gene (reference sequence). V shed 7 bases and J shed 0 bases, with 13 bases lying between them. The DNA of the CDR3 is TGTGCCACCAAACGCGGTGAAAGCTCCTACAATGAGCAGTTCTTC. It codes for CATKRGESSYNEQFF.

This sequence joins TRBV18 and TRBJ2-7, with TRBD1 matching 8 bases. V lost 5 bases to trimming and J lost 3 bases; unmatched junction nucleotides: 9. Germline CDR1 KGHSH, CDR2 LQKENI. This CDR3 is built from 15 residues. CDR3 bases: TGTGCCAGCTCATCACAAGGGACAGGCATCTACGAGCAGTACTTC. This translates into CASSSQGTGIYEQYF.

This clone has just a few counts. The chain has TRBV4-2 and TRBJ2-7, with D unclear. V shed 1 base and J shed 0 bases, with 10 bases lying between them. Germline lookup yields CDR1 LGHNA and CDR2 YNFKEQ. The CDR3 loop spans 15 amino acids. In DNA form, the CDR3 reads TGTGCCAGCAGCCAAGCAGGTAGTAACTCCTACGAGCAGTACTTC. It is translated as CASSQAGSNSYEQYF.

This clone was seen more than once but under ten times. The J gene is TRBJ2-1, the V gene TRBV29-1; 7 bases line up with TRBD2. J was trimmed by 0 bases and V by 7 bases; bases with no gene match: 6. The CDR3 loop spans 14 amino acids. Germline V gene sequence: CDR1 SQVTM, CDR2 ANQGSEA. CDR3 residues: CSGQRGNSYNEQFF. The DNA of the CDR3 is TGCAGCGGACAGCGGGGAAACTCCTACAATGAGCAGTTCTTC.

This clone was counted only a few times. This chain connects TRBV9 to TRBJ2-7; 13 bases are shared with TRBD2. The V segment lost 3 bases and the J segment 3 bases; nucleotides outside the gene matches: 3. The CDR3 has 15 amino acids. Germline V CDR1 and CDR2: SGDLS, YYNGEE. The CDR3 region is CASSEGTSGNYEQYF. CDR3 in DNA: TGTGCCAGCAGCGAGGGGACTAGCGGGAACTACGAGCAGTACTTC.

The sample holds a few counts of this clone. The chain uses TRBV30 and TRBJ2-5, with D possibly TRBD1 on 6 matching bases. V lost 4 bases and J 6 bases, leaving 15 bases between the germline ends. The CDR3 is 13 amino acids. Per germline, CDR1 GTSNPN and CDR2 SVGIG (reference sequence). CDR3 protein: CAWNRAFRKTQYF. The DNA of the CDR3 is TGTGCCTGGAACAGGGCATTCAGAAAGACCCAGTACTTC. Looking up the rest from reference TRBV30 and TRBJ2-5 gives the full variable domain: SQTIHQWPATLVQPVGSPLSLECTVEGTSNPNLYWYRQAAGRGLQLLFYSVGIGQISSEVPQNLSASRPQDRQFILSSKKLLLSDSGFYLCAWNRAFRKTQYFGPGTRLLVL.

CDR3 protein: CASSVGGQGRDTQYF. The CDR3 DNA follows: TGTGCCAGCAGCGTAGGGGGACAGGGTCGAGATACGCAGTATTTT. The rearrangement links TRBV9 to TRBJ2-3, with 9 bases lining up with TRBD1. This CDR3 has 15 residues. V lost 0 bases to trimming and J lost 5 bases; unmatched junction nucleotides: 4. The germline V gene encodes CDR1 SGDLS and CDR2 YYNGEE. The entire variable domain, with the rest obtained from reference TRBV9 and TRBJ2-3, is as follows: DSGVTQTPKHLITATGQRVTLRCSPRSGDLSVYWYQQSLDQGLQFLIQYYNGEERAKGNILERFSAQQFPDLHSELNLSSLELGDSALYFCASSVGGQGRDTQYFGPGTRLTVL.

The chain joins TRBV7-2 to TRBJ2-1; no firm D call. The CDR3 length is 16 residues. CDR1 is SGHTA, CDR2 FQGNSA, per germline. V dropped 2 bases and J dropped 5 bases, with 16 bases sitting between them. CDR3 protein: CASSLPQGTAHNEQFF. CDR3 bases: TGTGCCAGCAGCTTACCCCAAGGTACAGCACACAATGAGCAGTTCTTC.

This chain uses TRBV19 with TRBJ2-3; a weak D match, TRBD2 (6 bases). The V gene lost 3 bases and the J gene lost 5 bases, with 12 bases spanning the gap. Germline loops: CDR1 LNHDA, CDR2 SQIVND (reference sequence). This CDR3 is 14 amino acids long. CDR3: CASSMAPGGDTQYF. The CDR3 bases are TGTGCCAGTAGTATGGCCCCCGGGGGAGATACGCAGTATTTT.

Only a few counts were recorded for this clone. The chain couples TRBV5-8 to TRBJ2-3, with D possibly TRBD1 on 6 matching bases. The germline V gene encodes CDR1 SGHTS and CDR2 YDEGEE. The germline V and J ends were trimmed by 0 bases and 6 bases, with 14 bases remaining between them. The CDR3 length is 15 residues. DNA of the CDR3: TGTGCCAGCAGCTTGGACGGACAGTTCCTCGATACGCAGTATTTT. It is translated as CASSLDGQFLDTQYF.

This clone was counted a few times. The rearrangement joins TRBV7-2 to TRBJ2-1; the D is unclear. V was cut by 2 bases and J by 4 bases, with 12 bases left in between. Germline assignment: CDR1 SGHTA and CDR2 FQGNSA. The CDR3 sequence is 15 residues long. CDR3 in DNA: TGTGCCAGCAGCTTACCCCGCTCGGTGTACAATGAGCAGTTCTTC. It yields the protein CASSLPRSVYNEQFF.

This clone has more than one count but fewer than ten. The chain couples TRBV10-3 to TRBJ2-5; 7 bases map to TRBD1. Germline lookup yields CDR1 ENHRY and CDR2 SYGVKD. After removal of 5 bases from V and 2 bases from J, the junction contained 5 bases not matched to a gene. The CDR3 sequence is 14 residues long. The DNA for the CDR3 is TGTGCCATCAGTCGGGCAGGGGGACAAGAGACCCAGTACTTC. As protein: CAISRAGGQETQYF.

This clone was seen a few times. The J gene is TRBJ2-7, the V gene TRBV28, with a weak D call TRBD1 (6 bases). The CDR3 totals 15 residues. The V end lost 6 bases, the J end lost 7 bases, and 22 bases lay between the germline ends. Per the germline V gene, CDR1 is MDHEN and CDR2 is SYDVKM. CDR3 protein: CASSSGQPLPNEQYF. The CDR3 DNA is TGTGCCAGCAGCTCCGGACAGCCTCTCCCTAATGAGCAGTACTTC.

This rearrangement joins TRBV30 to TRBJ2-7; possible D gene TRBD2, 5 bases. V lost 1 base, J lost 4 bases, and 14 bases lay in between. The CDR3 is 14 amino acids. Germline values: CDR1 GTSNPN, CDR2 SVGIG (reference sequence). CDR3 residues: CAWSGGSYPYEQYF. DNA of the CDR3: TGTGCCTGGAGTGGCGGGTCCTATCCTTACGAGCAGTACTTC.

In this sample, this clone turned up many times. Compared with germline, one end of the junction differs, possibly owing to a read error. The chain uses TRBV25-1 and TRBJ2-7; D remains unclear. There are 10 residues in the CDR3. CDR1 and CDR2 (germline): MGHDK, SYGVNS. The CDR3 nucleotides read TGTGCCAGCAGTGAAGTGTACTTGGTGTTC. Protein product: CASSEVYLVF.

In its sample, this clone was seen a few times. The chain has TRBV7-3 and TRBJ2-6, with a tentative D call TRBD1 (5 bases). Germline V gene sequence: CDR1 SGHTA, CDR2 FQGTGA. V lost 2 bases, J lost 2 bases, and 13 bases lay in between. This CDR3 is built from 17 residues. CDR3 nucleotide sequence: TGTGCCAGCAGCTTACTGCAGGGTTCTACTGGGGCCAACGTCCTGACTTTC. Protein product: CASSLLQGSTGANVLTF. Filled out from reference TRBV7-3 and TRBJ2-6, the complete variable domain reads GAGVSQTPSNKVTEKGKYVELRCDPISGHTALYWYRQSLGQGPEFLIYFQGTGAADDSGLPNDRFFAVRPEGSVSTLKIQRTERGDSAVYLCASSLLQGSTGANVLTFGAGSRLTVL.

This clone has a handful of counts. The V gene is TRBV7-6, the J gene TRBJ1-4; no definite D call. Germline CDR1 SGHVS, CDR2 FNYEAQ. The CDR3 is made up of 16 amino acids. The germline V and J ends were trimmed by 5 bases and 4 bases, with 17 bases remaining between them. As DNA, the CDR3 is TGTGCCAGCAGCCCCGTTTCGGTACAGATTAATGAAAAACTGTTTTTT. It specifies CASSPVSVQINEKLFF.

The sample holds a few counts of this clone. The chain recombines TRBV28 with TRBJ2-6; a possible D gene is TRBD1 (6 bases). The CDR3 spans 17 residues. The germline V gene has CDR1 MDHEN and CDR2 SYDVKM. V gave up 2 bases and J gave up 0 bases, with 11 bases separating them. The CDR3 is CASSLQGRFSGANVLTF. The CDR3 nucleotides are TGTGCCAGCAGTTTACAGGGGCGCTTCTCTGGGGCCAACGTCCTGACTTTC.

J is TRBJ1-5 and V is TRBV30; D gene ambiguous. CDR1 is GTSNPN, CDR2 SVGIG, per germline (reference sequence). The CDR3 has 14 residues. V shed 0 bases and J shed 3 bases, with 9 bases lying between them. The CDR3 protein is CAWSVAFSNQPQHF. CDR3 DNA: TGTGCCTGGAGTGTCGCGTTTTCCAATCAGCCCCAGCATTTT.

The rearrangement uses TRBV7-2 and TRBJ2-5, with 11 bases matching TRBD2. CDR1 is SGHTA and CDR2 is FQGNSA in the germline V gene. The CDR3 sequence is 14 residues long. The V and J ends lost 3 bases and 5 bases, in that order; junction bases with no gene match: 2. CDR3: CASSFRTSGETQYF. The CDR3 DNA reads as TGTGCCAGCAGCTTTAGGACTAGCGGGGAGACCCAGTACTTC.

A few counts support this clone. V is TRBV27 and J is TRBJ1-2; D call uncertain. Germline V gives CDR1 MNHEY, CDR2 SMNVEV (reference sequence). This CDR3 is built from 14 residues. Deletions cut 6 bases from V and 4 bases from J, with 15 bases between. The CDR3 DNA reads TGTGCCAGCAGAGGTGAATCTAGTCTCTATGGCTACACCTTC. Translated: CASRGESSLYGYTF.

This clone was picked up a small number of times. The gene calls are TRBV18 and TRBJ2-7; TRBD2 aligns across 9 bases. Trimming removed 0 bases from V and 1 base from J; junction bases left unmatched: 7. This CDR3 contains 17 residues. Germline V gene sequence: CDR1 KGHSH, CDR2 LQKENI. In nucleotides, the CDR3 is TGTGCCAGCTCACCACCGGGGAAGCTAGCGGGATCCTACGAGCAGTACTTC. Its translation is CASSPPGKLAGSYEQYF.

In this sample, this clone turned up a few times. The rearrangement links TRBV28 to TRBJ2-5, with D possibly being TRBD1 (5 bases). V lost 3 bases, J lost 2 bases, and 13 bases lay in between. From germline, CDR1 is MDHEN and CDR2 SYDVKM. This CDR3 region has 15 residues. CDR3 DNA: TGTGCCAGCAGTTTGACGTCCAGGGCTCAAGAGACCCAGTACTTC. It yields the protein CASSLTSRAQETQYF. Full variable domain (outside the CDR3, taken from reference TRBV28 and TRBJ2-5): DVKVTQSSRYLVKRTGEKVFLECVQDMDHENMFWYRQDPGLGLRLIYFSYDVKMKEKGDIPEGYSVSREKKERFSLILESASTNQTSMYLCASSLTSRAQETQYFGPGTRLLVL.